The clone carrying this T cell receptor (beta chain) was seen just once. The antigen remains unidentified. The source of the sample is a study of shared clonotypes between healthy human individuals. Study-level background: Three CD4 naive, three CD4 memory, two CD8 naive and one CD8 memory plate were used per donor. General study findings and limits: Naive subsets typically showed greater estimated richness than memory subsets.

V lost 1 base and J lost 2; bases outside the gene matches: 5. This CDR3 is built from 17 residues. CDR1 is LGHNA and CDR2 is YNFKEQ in the germline V gene. Profiling relied on immunoSEQ multiplex PCR, and the TCRdb table lists in-frame clones only, not all of them. In the table there are 2 million to 2.5 million clones, 85% to 95% of which are singletons. The sequenced sample consisted of naive CD4+ T cells from PBMCs. Subset: CD45RA+ positively selected. The gene calls are TRBV4-2 and TRBJ2-3; 11 positions agree with TRBD2. This clonotype originated in a man between 18 and 35 years old in good health. Some clones in this sample may be carry-over from other donors' samples. CDR3 sequence reads: CASSQALAGGVTDTQYF. Written as DNA, the CDR3 is TGTGCCAGCAGCCAAGCCTTAGCGGGAGGGGTCACAGATACGCAGTATTTT.